These T cell receptor beta chains were read from a single sample in a study of cytomegalovirus exposure and HLA in healthy donors. TCRdb's table, derived via immunoSEQ multiplex PCR, lists solely in-frame clones and lacks some. The repertoire consists of approximately 140,000 clones, with about two thirds occurring once and the leading ten covering around 2.5%. The specimen sequenced was PBMCs. These receptors were obtained from a woman between 55 and 75 years old in good health and CMV-seropositive. Each CDR3 is given with its conserved first and last residue. A D gene is named only where the DNA matches it firmly. Rows give clone size only sometimes, using once, few, many, or a class for an expanded clone.

J gene: TRBJ1-2; D gene: .; V gene: TRBV2; clone size: once; CDR3 protein: CASSSFYGYTF; CDR3 DNA: TGTGCCAGCAGCTCTTTTTATGGCTACACCTTC
J gene: TRBJ1-5; D gene: .; V gene: TRBV19; clone size: .; CDR3 protein: CASSQGLIQPQHF; CDR3 DNA: TGTGCCAGTAGTCAGGGTCTGATTCAGCCCCAGCATTTT
J gene: TRBJ1-2; D gene: .; V gene: TRBV29-1; clone size: .; CDR3 protein: CSVGSPRLSYGYTF; CDR3 DNA: TGCAGCGTTGGTTCCCCCAGATTATCCTATGGCTACACCTTC
J gene: TRBJ2-5; D gene: .; V gene: TRBV18; clone size: .; CDR3 protein: CASSPGQQETQYF; CDR3 DNA: TGTGCCAGCTCACCTGGGCAGCAAGAGACCCAGTACTTC
J gene: TRBJ1-2; D gene: .; V gene: TRBV29-1; clone size: .; CDR3 protein: CSVETGGVGYTF; CDR3 DNA: TGCAGCGTTGAAACCGGGGGGGTAGGCTACACCTTC
J gene: TRBJ2-1; D gene: .; V gene: TRBV27; clone size: .; CDR3 protein: CASRPVGYNEQFF; CDR3 DNA: TGTGCCAGCAGACCAGTTGGCTACAATGAGCAGTTCTTC
J gene: TRBJ2-3; D gene: .; V gene: TRBV11-2; clone size: .; CDR3 protein: CASSFRLDSSTDTQYF; CDR3 DNA: TGTGCCAGCAGCTTCAGACTTGACTCTAGCACAGATACGCAGTATTTT
J gene: TRBJ1-2; D gene: .; V gene: TRBV9; clone size: .; CDR3 protein: CASSVEAAANYGYTF; CDR3 DNA: TGTGCCAGCAGCGTAGAGGCGGCAGCTAACTATGGCTACACCTTC
J gene: TRBJ1-5; D gene: TRBD1; V gene: TRBV27; clone size: .; CDR3 protein: CASSLWGQGGQPQHF; CDR3 DNA: TGTGCCAGCAGTTTATGGGGACAGGGCGGCCAGCCCCAGCATTTT
J gene: TRBJ1-6; D gene: TRBD1; V gene: TRBV18; clone size: .; CDR3 protein: CASSRQGGYNSPLHF; CDR3 DNA: TGTGCCAGCTCCCGACAGGGGGGCTATAATTCACCCCTCCACTTT
J gene: TRBJ1-1; D gene: TRBD1; V gene: TRBV19; clone size: .; CDR3 protein: CASSIEGAAFEAFF; CDR3 DNA: TGTGCCAGTAGTATCGAGGGGGCAGCCTTTGAAGCTTTCTTT
J gene: TRBJ2-3; D gene: TRBD2; V gene: TRBV18; clone size: .; CDR3 protein: CASSPGLALSIDTQYF; CDR3 DNA: TGTGCCAGCTCACCGGGACTAGCGCTATCCATAGATACGCAGTATTTT